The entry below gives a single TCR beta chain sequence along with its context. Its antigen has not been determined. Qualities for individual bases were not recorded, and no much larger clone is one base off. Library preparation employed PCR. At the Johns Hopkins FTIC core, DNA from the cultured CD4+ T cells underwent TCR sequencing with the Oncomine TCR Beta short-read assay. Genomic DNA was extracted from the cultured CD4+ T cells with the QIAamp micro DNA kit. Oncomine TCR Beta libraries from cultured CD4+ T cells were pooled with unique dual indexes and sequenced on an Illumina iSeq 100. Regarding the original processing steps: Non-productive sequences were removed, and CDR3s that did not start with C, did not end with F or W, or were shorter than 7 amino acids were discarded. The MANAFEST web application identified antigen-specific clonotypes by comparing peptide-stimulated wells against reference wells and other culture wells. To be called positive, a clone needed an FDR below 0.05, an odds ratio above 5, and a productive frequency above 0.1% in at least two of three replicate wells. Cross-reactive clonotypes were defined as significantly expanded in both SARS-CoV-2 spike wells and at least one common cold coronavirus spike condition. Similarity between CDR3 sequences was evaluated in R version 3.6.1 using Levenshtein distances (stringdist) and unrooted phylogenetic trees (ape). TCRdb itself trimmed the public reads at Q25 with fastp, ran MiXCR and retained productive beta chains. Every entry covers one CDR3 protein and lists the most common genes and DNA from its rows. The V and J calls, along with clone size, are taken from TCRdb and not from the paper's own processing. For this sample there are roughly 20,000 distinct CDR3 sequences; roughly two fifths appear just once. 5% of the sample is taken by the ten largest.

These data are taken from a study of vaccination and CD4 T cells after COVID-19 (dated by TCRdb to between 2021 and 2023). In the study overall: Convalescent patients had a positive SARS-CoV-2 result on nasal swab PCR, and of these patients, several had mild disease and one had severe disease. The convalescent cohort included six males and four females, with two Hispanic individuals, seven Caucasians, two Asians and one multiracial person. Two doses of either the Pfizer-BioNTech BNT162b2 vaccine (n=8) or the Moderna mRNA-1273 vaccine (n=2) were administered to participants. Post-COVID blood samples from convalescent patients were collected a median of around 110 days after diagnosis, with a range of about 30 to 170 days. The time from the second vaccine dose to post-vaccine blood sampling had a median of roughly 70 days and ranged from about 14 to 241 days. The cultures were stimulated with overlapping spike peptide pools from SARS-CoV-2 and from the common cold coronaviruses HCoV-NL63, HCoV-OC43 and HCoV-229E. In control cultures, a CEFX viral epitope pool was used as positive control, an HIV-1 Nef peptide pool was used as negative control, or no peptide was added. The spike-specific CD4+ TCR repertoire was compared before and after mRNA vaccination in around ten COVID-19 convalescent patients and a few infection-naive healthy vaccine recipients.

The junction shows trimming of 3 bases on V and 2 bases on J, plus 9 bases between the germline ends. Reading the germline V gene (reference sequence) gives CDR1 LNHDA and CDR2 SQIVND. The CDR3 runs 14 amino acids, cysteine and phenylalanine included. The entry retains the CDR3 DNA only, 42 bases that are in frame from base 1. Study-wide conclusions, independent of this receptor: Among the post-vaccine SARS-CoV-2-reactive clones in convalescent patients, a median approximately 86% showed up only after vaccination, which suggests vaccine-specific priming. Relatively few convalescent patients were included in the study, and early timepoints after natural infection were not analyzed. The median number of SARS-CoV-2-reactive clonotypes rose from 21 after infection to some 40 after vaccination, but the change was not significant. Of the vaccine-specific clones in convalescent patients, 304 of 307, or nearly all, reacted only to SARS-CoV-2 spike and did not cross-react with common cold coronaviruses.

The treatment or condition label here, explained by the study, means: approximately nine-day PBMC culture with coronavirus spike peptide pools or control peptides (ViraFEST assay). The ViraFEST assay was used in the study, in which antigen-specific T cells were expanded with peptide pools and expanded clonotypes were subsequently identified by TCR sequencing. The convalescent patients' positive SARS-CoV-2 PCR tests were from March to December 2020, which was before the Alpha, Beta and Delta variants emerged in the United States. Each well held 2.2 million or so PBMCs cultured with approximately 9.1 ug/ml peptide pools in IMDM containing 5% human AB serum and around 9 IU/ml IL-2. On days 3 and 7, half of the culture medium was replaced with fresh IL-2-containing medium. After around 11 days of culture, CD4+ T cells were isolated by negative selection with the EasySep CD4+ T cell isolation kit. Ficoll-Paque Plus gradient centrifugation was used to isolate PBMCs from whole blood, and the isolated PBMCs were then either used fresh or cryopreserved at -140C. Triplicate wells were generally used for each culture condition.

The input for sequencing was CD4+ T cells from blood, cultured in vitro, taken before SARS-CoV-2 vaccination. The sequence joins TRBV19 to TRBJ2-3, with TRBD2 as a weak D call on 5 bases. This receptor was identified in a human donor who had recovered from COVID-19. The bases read TGTGCCAGTAGTATTCGAGACTACACAGATACGCAGTATTTT. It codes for CASSIRDYTDTQYF.